Following are 20 T cell receptor beta chains from one sample sequenced in a study of shared clonotypes between healthy human individuals. Produced via immunoSEQ multiplex PCR; TCRdb's table is partial and in-frame only. The sample lists millions of clones, around 95% occurring once. The sequenced sample was naive CD4+ T cells sorted from blood. Subset indicated: CD45RA+ positively selected. These TCRs come from a man younger than 35 in good health.

The chain carries TRBV7-2 and TRBJ2-7; TRBD2 aligns across 7 bases. Germline V gene data show CDR1 as SGHTA and CDR2 as FQGNSA. Trimming cost V 4 bases and J 3 bases; bases outside gene matches: 6. The CDR3 has 14 residues. Written as DNA, the CDR3 is TGTGCCAGCAGCTCCTATGCGGGGGACTACGAGCAGTACTTC. Translated, it gives CASSSYAGDYEQYF. Looking up the rest from reference TRBV7-2 and TRBJ2-7 gives the full variable domain: GAGVSQSPSNKVTEKGKDVELRCDPISGHTALYWYRQSLGQGLEFLIYFQGNSAPDKSGLPSDRFSAERTGGSVSTLTIQRTQQEDSAVYLCASSSYAGDYEQYFGPGTRLTVT.

This clone was observed once. J is TRBJ2-5 and V is TRBV2; 7 bases are shared with TRBD2. This CDR3 comprises 13 residues. Per germline, CDR1 SNHLY and CDR2 FYNNEI. Trimming cost V 8 bases and J 3 bases; bases outside gene matches: 6. The CDR3 DNA is TGTGCCAGCGCCACGGGGGGAGAAGAGACCCAGTACTTC. It yields the protein CASATGGEETQYF.

The J gene is TRBJ2-7, the V gene TRBV10-3; the D is unclear. The CDR3 has 15 residues. Germline CDR1 reads ENHRY; CDR2 reads SYGVKD. The germline V and J ends were trimmed by 3 bases and 1 base, with 13 bases remaining between them. CDR3 loop: CAISETLGPSYEQYF. The CDR3 bases are TGTGCCATCAGTGAAACCCTAGGGCCGTCCTACGAGCAGTACTTC.

The chain links TRBV11-2 to TRBJ1-3; D is uncertain. CDR1 and CDR2 from the germline V gene are SGHAT and FQNNGV. The length of the CDR3 is 15 residues. Trimming cost V 4 bases and J 4 bases, with 14 bases left between them. The CDR3 region has the DNA TGTGCCAGCAGCTCCTCGTCGGCGTCCGGAAACACCATATATTTT. Its protein is CASSSSSASGNTIYF.

A remark on this clone: A read error is possible here, since a much larger clone lies one base away. The chain links TRBV2 to TRBJ1-5; 7 bases match TRBD1. Germline V gene sequence: CDR1 SNHLY, CDR2 FYNNEI. There are 14 residues in the CDR3. CDR3 coding DNA: TGTGCCAGCAGGGACAGGTTGCTGGGTCAGCCCCGGCATTTT. This translates into CASRDRLLGQPRHF.

The V gene is TRBV5-1, the J gene TRBJ2-5, with D maybe TRBD2 (6 bases). V lost 3 bases to trimming and J lost 2 bases, with 23 bases between them. Germline CDR1 and CDR2: SGHRS and YFSETQ. The length of the CDR3 is 18 residues. For the CDR3, the DNA is TGCGCCAGCAGCTGGGGAGGTGGGGTCGCAGGCCTGCAAGAGACCCAGTACTTC. This gives the protein CASSWGGGVAGLQETQYF.

The gene calls are TRBV25-1 and TRBJ2-2, with 10 positions matching TRBD1. The CDR3 is made up of 16 amino acids. Germline CDR1 reads MGHDK; CDR2 reads SYGVNS. V trimming: 4 bases; J trimming: 3 bases; junction bases outside the gene matches: 5. CDR3 amino acids: CASSGRDRGYTGELFF. The CDR3 nucleotides read TGTGCCAGCAGTGGCCGGGACAGGGGTTACACCGGGGAGCTGTTTTTT.

The CDR3 DNA sequence: TGTGCCAGCAGCTGGAGACAGGACAACACCGGGGAGCTGTTTTTT. Translating gives CASSWRQDNTGELFF. This chain links TRBV11-3 with TRBJ2-2; possibly TRBD1 for D (6 bases). Trimming took off 4 bases at V and 2 bases at J, with 11 bases between the two ends. The CDR3 is 15 amino acids. Germline V gene sequence: CDR1 SGHNT, CDR2 YENEEA.

This chain joins TRBV7-9 and TRBJ2-1; TRBD2 matches 13 bases. V shed 0 bases and J 8 bases; nucleotides not matched to a gene: 7. The germline gives CDR1 SEHNR, CDR2 FQNEAQ (reference sequence). The length of the CDR3 is 17 residues. The CDR3 DNA follows: TGTGCCAGCAGCTTAGCCGGACTAGCGGGAGCTGATCATGAGCAGTTCTTC. Protein: CASSLAGLAGADHEQFF.

The chain carries TRBV27 and TRBJ2-5; 8 bases are shared with TRBD2. Germline V gives CDR1 MNHEY, CDR2 SMNVEV (reference sequence). The CDR3 runs to 14 residues. With V trimmed by 6 bases and J by 5 bases, 8 bases remained unmatched. CDR3 DNA: TGTGCCAGCAGCCCGGGACTAGTGTCGGAGACCCAGTACTTC. Its protein is CASSPGLVSETQYF.

This chain uses TRBV19 with TRBJ2-7, with TRBD1 matching over 8 bases. Losses at the gene ends were 5 bases for V and 8 bases for J; bases not matched to a gene: 8. This CDR3 is built from 13 residues. Germline V gene lookup returns CDR1 LNHDA and CDR2 SQIVND (reference sequence). CDR3 DNA: TGTGCCAGTAGTCCGGGACAGGCCGTTCAGCAGTACTTC. It translates to CASSPGQAVQQYF.

V is TRBV7-2 and J is TRBJ1-2; a weak D match, TRBD1 (6 bases). CDR3 length equals 17 residues. Germline V gives CDR1 SGHTA, CDR2 FQGNSA. Trimming removed 5 bases from V and 4 bases from J, with 23 bases in between. As DNA, the CDR3 is TGTGCCAGCAGCCCGGGACACCGGCTCCGTACTATCTATGGCTACACCTTC. Translating gives CASSPGHRLRTIYGYTF.

This clone was seen only once. The chain joins TRBV5-4 to TRBJ1-2; 8 bases align to TRBD1. Germline V lookup: CDR1 SGHNT, CDR2 YYREEE (reference sequence). V dropped 4 bases and J dropped 4; count of bases not matched to a gene: 12. The CDR3 length is 16 residues. The CDR3 DNA reads as TGTGCCAGCAGCCGTGGACAGGGAGGTTTGGGCTATGGCTACACCTTC. This translates into CASSRGQGGLGYGYTF.

The chain has TRBV6-4 and TRBJ2-5; a possible D gene is TRBD1 (5 bases). The CDR3 loop spans 17 amino acids. The V and J ends lost 3 bases and 2 bases respectively, with 19 bases between them. CDR1 and CDR2 (germline): MRHNA, SNTAGT. CDR3 in amino acids: CASSEGDPGCQQETQYF. CDR3 in DNA: TGTGCCAGCAGTGAAGGTGACCCAGGGTGCCAACAAGAGACCCAGTACTTC.

The V gene is TRBV28, the J gene TRBJ2-4; TRBD1 might be the D (6 bases). Germline V gives CDR1 MDHEN, CDR2 SYDVKM. The length of the CDR3 is 14 residues. With 7 bases removed from V and 5 bases from J, the gap between germline ends came to 15 bases. This CDR3 reads CASTAPGQQNIQYF. The CDR3 bases are TGTGCCAGCACCGCTCCCGGACAGCAAAACATTCAGTACTTC.

The genes are TRBV6-1 and TRBJ1-5, with a possible D match to TRBD1 (5 bases). Germline CDR1 and CDR2: MNHNS and SASEGT. The CDR3 is made up of 15 amino acids. Trimming removed 5 bases at V and 0 bases at J, with 11 bases between. CDR3 DNA: TGTGCCAGCAGTTTTCTGGGGGATAGCAATCAGCCCCAGCATTTT. Its protein product is CASSFLGDSNQPQHF.

The J gene is TRBJ1-2, the V gene TRBV7-9, with a weak D call TRBD1 (6 bases). The CDR3 totals 13 residues. The V end was cut by 5 bases, the J end by 6 bases, with 13 bases between. The germline gives CDR1 SEHNR, CDR2 FQNEAQ (reference sequence). CDR3: CASSIPQGNGYTF. The CDR3 region has the DNA TGTGCCAGCAGCATACCACAGGGAAATGGCTACACCTTC.

CDR3 region: CASSYSLRMRGTDTQYF. Written as DNA, the CDR3 is TGTGCCAGCAGCTACTCACTCCGGATGAGGGGCACAGATACGCAGTATTTT. The V and J genes are TRBV7-2 and TRBJ2-3; tentative D call: TRBD2 (5 bases). V gave up 4 bases and J gave up 1 base, with 18 bases separating them. Germline CDR1 and CDR2: SGHTA and FQGNSA. The CDR3 sequence is 17 residues long.

The chain combines TRBV7-2 with TRBJ2-7, with 8 bases that match TRBD2. The V and J ends lost 2 bases and 2 bases, in that order; junction bases with no gene match: 11. The CDR3 totals 17 residues. Germline CDR1 is SGHTA and CDR2 is FQGNSA. CDR3 region: CASSLMGSGIPPYEQYF. In nucleotides, the CDR3 is TGTGCCAGCAGCTTAATGGGTAGCGGGATACCCCCCTACGAGCAGTACTTC.

The chain couples TRBV5-1 to TRBJ1-4, with D perhaps matching TRBD1 (5 bases). V was cut by 4 bases and J by 0 bases, with 10 bases left in between. Per germline, CDR1 SGHRS and CDR2 YFSETQ. The CDR3 spans 15 residues. The CDR3 spells CASSRQGSTNEKLFF. CDR3 sequence (DNA): TGCGCCAGCAGCCGCCAGGGATCAACTAATGAAAAACTGTTTTTT.